A single sample gave rise to the 21 T cell receptor beta chains below, sequenced in a study of T cell repertoires in cytomegalovirus infection. TCRdb passed the reads through MiXCR, listing each CDR3 protein once. The top ten clones hold about 2.8% of a sample with some 700,000 distinct CDR3 sequences, 35% of them seen once. The sequencing sample was made of PBMCs. These receptors were collected from a human donor in good health (CMV status not recorded). Some clones in this sample may be carry-over from other donors' samples.

This clonotype was found many times. The chain couples TRBV7-6 to TRBJ2-5, with D maybe TRBD1 (5 bases). The CDR3 loop spans 15 amino acids. Germline V gives CDR1 SGHVS, CDR2 FNYEAQ. Trimming took off 1 base at V and 5 bases at J, with 14 bases between the two ends. The CDR3 DNA reads as TGTGCCAGCAGCTTAGTGCAGGGAAGGCTGGAGACCCAGTACTTC. Protein sequence: CASSLVQGRLETQYF.

The CDR3 DNA follows: TGTGCCAGCAGCATTCGGGACCTCTACGAGCAGTACTTC. It is translated as CASSIRDLYEQYF. J is TRBJ2-7 and V is TRBV7-6; either TRBD1 or TRBD2 may fit D (5 bases each). The CDR3 is 13 residues long. Trimming cost V 5 bases and J 3 bases, with 11 bases left between them. Germline V gene data show CDR1 as SGHVS and CDR2 as FNYEAQ.

Of note for this clonotype: Its ends do not fully match the called genes, so a read error is possible. The chain uses TRBV4-2 and TRBJ2-2; unclear D gene. The CDR3 is 13 residues long. Germline CDR1 is LGHNA and CDR2 is YNFKEQ. The CDR3 loop is CSSSQDITGELFF. Here the CDR3 DNA reads TGTTCCAGCAGCCAAGATATCACCGGGGAGCTGTTTTTT.

The chain has TRBV24-1 and TRBJ2-2; no firm D call. The CDR3 is 15 amino acids. CDR1 and CDR2 (germline): KGHDR, SFDVKD. V lost 5 bases and J 0 bases, leaving 9 bases between the germline ends. CDR3 DNA: TGTGCCACCAGTGTTCAGGCGCCGAACACCGGGGAGCTGTTTTTT. Translating gives CATSVQAPNTGELFF.

The V call is TRBV11-2, the J call TRBJ2-4; D might be TRBD1 (5 bases). V lost 5 bases and J 0 bases, leaving 14 bases between the germline ends. This CDR3 region has 16 residues. Germline V CDR1 and CDR2: SGHAT, FQNNGV. The CDR3 loop reads CASSEIGHLAKNIQYF. DNA of the CDR3: TGTGCCAGCAGCGAGATAGGACACCTAGCCAAAAACATTCAGTACTTC.

The V call is TRBV12-3 or TRBV12-4, the J call TRBJ1-2; the match to TRBD1 covers 11 bases. CDR3 length: 16 residues. The J segment lost 4 bases and the V segment lost 6 bases, leaving 10 bases of the junction unmatched. CDR3 loop: CASSQGQGALGYGYTF. In nucleotides, the CDR3 is TGTGCCAGCAGCCAAGGACAGGGGGCGCTGGGCTATGGCTACACCTTC.

This clonotype has just a few counts. The chain joins TRBV24-1 to TRBJ2-6; the D is unclear. The germline V gene encodes CDR1 KGHDR and CDR2 SFDVKD. The V end was cut by 2 bases, the J end by 1 base, with 5 bases between. This CDR3 contains 15 residues. CDR3 sequence reads: CATSDWNSGANVLTF. CDR3 coding DNA: TGTGCCACCAGTGATTGGAATTCTGGGGCCAACGTCCTGACTTTC.

In its sample, this clonotype was seen a few times. The CDR3 loop reads CSASQATGGNQPQHF. The DNA of the CDR3 is TGCAGTGCTAGCCAAGCGACAGGGGGCAATCAGCCCCAGCATTTT. The chain joins TRBV20-1 to TRBJ1-5; 8 positions agree with TRBD1. The CDR3 consists of 15 residues. With V trimmed by 3 bases and J by 2 bases, 6 bases remained unmatched. Germline V gene data show CDR1 as DFQATT and CDR2 as SNEGSKA (reference sequence).

This rearrangement joins TRBV5-6 to TRBJ1-1; D might be TRBD1 (6 bases). The CDR3 sequence is 17 residues long. CDR1 SGHDT and CDR2 YYEEEE come from the germline V gene. Trimming left V 4 bases short and J 8 bases short, with 27 bases between. The CDR3 DNA reads TGTGCCAGCAGCGAGACAGCGCGGGGGGGCGGGAATCGAGAAGCTTTCTTT. It codes for CASSETARGGGNREAFF.

This clonotype was detected only a few times. The chain couples TRBV6-2 or TRBV6-3 to TRBJ1-5; D remains unclear. Germline CDR1 is MNHEY and CDR2 is SVGEGT. V was trimmed by 0 bases and J by 3 bases, leaving 9 bases between them. The CDR3 has 15 residues. The CDR3 is CASSYSQGLNQPQHF. The CDR3 nucleotides are TGTGCCAGCAGTTACTCCCAAGGGCTCAATCAGCCCCAGCATTTT.

This chain links TRBV10-3 with TRBJ2-7; TRBD2 aligns across 7 bases. This CDR3 is 23 amino acids long. From germline, CDR1 is ENHRY and CDR2 SYGVKD. Trimming at V came to 0 bases and at J to 2 bases, leaving 28 bases not matched to a gene. In nucleotides, the CDR3 is TGTGCCATCAGTGAGTCTAATCAGCGGGGCTTACTGGAATCCTTCGCATTAACCTACGAGCAGTACTTC. This codes for CAISESNQRGLLESFALTYEQYF.

This chain uses TRBV2 with TRBJ2-1; D perhaps matches TRBD2 (5 bases). The germline gives CDR1 SNHLY, CDR2 FYNNEI. V lost 1 base to trimming and J lost 3 bases, with 10 bases between them. The CDR3 totals 15 residues. CDR3 in DNA: TGTGCCAGCAGTGAAGATATCGGGAACTACAATGAGCAGTTCTTC. Translated: CASSEDIGNYNEQFF. Complete variable domain (other parts from reference TRBV2 and TRBJ2-1): EPEVTQTPSHQVTQMGQEVILRCVPISNHLYFYWYRQILGQKVEFLVSFYNNEISEKSEIFDDQFSVERPDGSNFTLKIRSTKLEDSAMYFCASSEDIGNYNEQFFGPGTRLTVL.

The V and J genes are TRBV6-5 and TRBJ1-2; 10 positions match TRBD1. The CDR3 sequence is 15 residues long. V shed 6 bases and J 6 bases; nucleotides not matched to a gene: 10. Germline CDR1 reads MNHEY; CDR2 reads SVGAGI. The DNA for the CDR3 is TGTGCCAGCAGCCCGGGACAGGGGCCGCCGAATGGCTACACCTTC. Amino acids: CASSPGQGPPNGYTF.

This clonotype was seen repeatedly, ten times or more. Here the CDR3 DNA reads TGTGCCAGCAGCTCAGGTGTCGGGGGAGTGTACAATGAGCAGTTCTTC. Protein: CASSSGVGGVYNEQFF. The V gene is TRBV7-2, the J gene TRBJ2-1, with D perhaps TRBD2 (6 bases). The V end lost 4 bases, the J end lost 4 bases, and 17 bases lay between the germline ends. Per germline, CDR1 SGHTA and CDR2 FQGNSA. This CDR3 contains 16 residues.

This clonotype is a singleton in its sample. The chain uses TRBV15 and TRBJ2-1; 10 bases map to TRBD2. The V gene end was trimmed by 0 bases and the J gene end by 0 bases; junction bases not matched to a gene: 20. The CDR3 runs to 23 residues. CDR1 is LNHNV and CDR2 is YYDKDF in the germline V gene (reference sequence). The CDR3 sequence is CATSRDREGPGLASLSSYNEQFF. The DNA of the CDR3 is TGTGCCACCAGCAGAGATAGGGAGGGGCCGGGACTAGCGTCTCTTAGCTCCTACAATGAGCAGTTCTTC.

This clonotype was recorded once. Because it lacks the conserved phenylalanine or tryptophan at the end, this CDR3 is likely a read error. Because the CDR3's place on the DNA is in doubt, the DNA is left out and the CDR3 is given as listed by TCRdb. This chain connects TRBV7-2 to TRBJ1-2. From germline, CDR1 is SGHTA and CDR2 FQGNSA. The CDR3 comprises 16 residues, both ends counted. CDR3 sequence: CASSLEYAAASYGYTL.

In this sample, this clonotype turned up a few times. The V call is TRBV28, the J call TRBJ2-5; TRBD2 agrees at 8 bases. The CDR3 runs to 15 residues. Germline V gives CDR1 MDHEN, CDR2 SYDVKM. The V segment lost 3 bases and the J segment 2 bases; nucleotides outside the gene matches: 5. In nucleotides, the CDR3 is TGTGCCAGCAGTTTCCCTAGCGGGCAACAAGAGACCCAGTACTTC. It is translated as CASSFPSGQQETQYF.

This clonotype came up a few times. The rearrangement joins TRBV28 to TRBJ2-1, with 14 bases aligning to TRBD2. CDR3 size: 20 residues. Germline V gives CDR1 MDHEN, CDR2 SYDVKM. The trim removed 2 bases at V and 2 bases at J, leaving 11 bases unmatched. The CDR3 is CASSLLIGTSGSPTYNEQFF. The CDR3 DNA reads as TGTGCCAGCAGTTTACTCATTGGGACTAGCGGGAGTCCTACCTACAATGAGCAGTTCTTC.

This clonotype turned up a few times. The V call is TRBV28, the J call TRBJ1-1; a weak D match, TRBD1 (6 bases). Between the trimmed V and J ends, which lost 7 bases and 5 bases, there was a span of 11 bases. The CDR3 has 12 amino acids. The germline CDR1 and CDR2 sequences are MDHEN and SYDVKM. Written as DNA, the CDR3 is TGTGCCAGCAAGAACAGGGTAACTGAAGCTTTCTTT. Protein product: CASKNRVTEAFF.

The chain recombines TRBV20-1 with TRBJ2-2; D remains unclear. V gave up 3 bases and J gave up 0 bases, with 14 bases separating them. The germline V gene has CDR1 DFQATT and CDR2 SNEGSKA (reference sequence). This CDR3 contains 16 residues. DNA for the CDR3: TGCAGTGCTAGGAGAGACGGAAACTCGAACACCGGGGAGCTGTTTTTT. As protein: CSARRDGNSNTGELFF.

The chain joins TRBV20-1 to TRBJ2-3, with unresolved D. V shed 6 bases and J shed 0 bases, with 10 bases lying between them. This CDR3 is built from 13 residues. The germline gives CDR1 DFQATT, CDR2 SNEGSKA (reference sequence). CDR3 bases: TGCAGTGCGAAGGCTCCGAGCACAGATACGCAGTATTTT. Protein product: CSAKAPSTDTQYF.